The rows below give T cell receptor beta chains drawn from one sample of a study of T cells of healthy individuals. TCRdb reprocessed the 5' RACE reads via MiXCR and lists one record per CDR3 protein. Of 41,000 or so distinct CDR3 sequences listed, about 4.2% are singletons. Every receptor here comes from a human donor in good health. Both conserved end residues are part of each CDR3. A D gene is named only where the DNA matches it firmly. Clone size is shown for a subset of rows, as once, few, many or a class of expanded clone.

TRBV2	NA	TRBJ1-6	NA	TGTGCCAGCAGTCTAATCCAGGGTCCCCTCCACTTT	CASSLIQGPLHF
TRBV29-1	many	TRBJ2-7	TRBD1	TGCAGCGTTAAAGTGACAGGGAACGAGCAGTACTTC	CSVKVTGNEQYF
TRBV2	many	TRBJ1-5	NA	TGTGCCAGCAGTGAAAATTTGGGGCCTACCCGGAATCAGCCCCAGCATTTT	CASSENLGPTRNQPQHF
TRBV11-2	NA	TRBJ1-5	NA	TGTGCCAGCAGCTTCTCCGACAGGAGCAATCAGCCCCAGCATTTT	CASSFSDRSNQPQHF
TRBV4-1	NA	TRBJ2-2	NA	TGCGCCAGCAGCCAAGCTCAGGGGAACACCGGGGAGCTGTTTTTT	CASSQAQGNTGELFF
TRBV7-2	NA	TRBJ2-7	TRBD1	TGTGCCAGCAGCTTAAAAGGGGGCGATGGGTACGAGCAGTACTTC	CASSLKGGDGYEQYF
TRBV9	many	TRBJ2-1	TRBD2	TGTGCCAGCAGCAGGGGACTAGCGGGAGGGGATGAGCAGTTCTTC	CASSRGLAGGDEQFF
TRBV7-9	NA	TRBJ2-5	NA	TGTGCCAGCAGCTTAGCGTCAGGGGTCCGAGAGACCCAGTACTTC	CASSLASGVRETQYF
TRBV20-1	many	TRBJ2-7	NA	TGCAGTGCCGCTGGTATGGCAAGCTGGGGATCCTACGAGCAGTACTTC	CSAAGMASWGSYEQYF
TRBV6-1	NA	TRBJ1-1	TRBD1	TGTGCCAGCAGTGAAGTGACAGGGGATACTGAAGCTTTCTTT	CASSEVTGDTEAFF
TRBV12-3/TRBV12-4	many	TRBJ2-3	NA	TGTGCCAGCAGGATGGACAGTTTCACAGATACGCAGTATTTT	CASRMDSFTDTQYF
TRBV11-2	NA	TRBJ2-1	NA	TGTGCCAGCAGCTTCCATATAAACATAAAAGACAATGAGCAGTTCTTC	CASSFHINIKDNEQFF
TRBV6-1	many	TRBJ2-7	TRBD2	TGTGCCAGCAGTGAGGGACTAGCGGGAGTTTACGAGCAGTACTTC	CASSEGLAGVYEQYF
TRBV14	many	TRBJ2-1	NA	TGTGCCAGCAGCCAAGACAGGGCCTCCTACAATGAGCAGTTCTTC	CASSQDRASYNEQFF
TRBV12-3/TRBV12-4	NA	TRBJ1-2	NA	TGTGCCAGCAGTTTCAAAGCTAACTATGGCTACACCTTC	CASSFKANYGYTF
TRBV4-3	many	TRBJ2-5	TRBD1	TGCGCCAGCAGCCAAGTGGCAGGGGGCCCTCGAGAGACCCAGTACTTC	CASSQVAGGPRETQYF
TRBV12-3/TRBV12-4	NA	TRBJ2-7	NA	TGTGCCAGCAGTTTAAGTGACGGGTCCTCCTACGAGCAGTACTTC	CASSLSDGSSYEQYF
TRBV12-3/TRBV12-4	NA	TRBJ2-3	NA	TGTGCCAGCAGTTTTGACTATCCAGATACGCAGTATTTT	CASSFDYPDTQYF
TRBV7-9	few	TRBJ2-5	TRBD2	TGTGCCAGCAGCTTAGAGGGACTAGCGGGATTTGAGACCCAGTACTTC	CASSLEGLAGFETQYF
TRBV19	many	TRBJ2-1	NA	TGTGCCAGTAAATGGGGACAATCCTCCTACAATGAGCAGTTCTTC	CASKWGQSSYNEQFF
TRBV27	NA	TRBJ1-5	NA	TGTGCCAGCAGTTTAGAGGGACGGGGTCAGCCCCAGCATTTT	CASSLEGRGQPQHF
TRBV4-2	many	TRBJ2-3	NA	TGTGCCAGCAGCCAAGAATTCCGGTATAGCACAGATACGCAGTATTTT	CASSQEFRYSTDTQYF
TRBV6-1	few	TRBJ2-3	NA	TGTGCCAGCACCGTATATCCCCTGCCCAGCACAGATACGCAGTATTTT	CASTVYPLPSTDTQYF
TRBV29-1	many	TRBJ1-2	NA	TGCAGCGTGGGCGGTCACCAACTCACTGGCTACACCTTC	CSVGGHQLTGYTF
TRBV10-1	few	TRBJ2-3	NA	TGCGCCAGCAGTGAGTATTCAGATACGCAGTATTTT	CASSEYSDTQYF
TRBV6-5	few	TRBJ2-5	TRBD2	TGTGCCAGCAGCCTAGCGGGGGGAAATCGGGAGACCCAGTACTTC	CASSLAGGNRETQYF
TRBV13	few	TRBJ1-4	TRBD1	TGTGCCAGCAGTTCGCGAGGGGGCTTCAAGGAAAAACTGTTTTTT	CASSSRGGFKEKLFF
TRBV2	many	TRBJ2-1	NA	TGTGCCAGCACGAGGGGAAAGGAAAACAATGAGCAGTTCTTC	CASTRGKENNEQFF
TRBV6-5	few	TRBJ2-7	NA	TGTGCCAGCAGTTACGGGGGGGCGCAGGAGCAGTACTTC	CASSYGGAQEQYF
TRBV29-1	few	TRBJ1-2	TRBD1	TGCAGCGTTGAAGTTCCAGGGGGCGACTATGGCTACACCTTC	CSVEVPGGDYGYTF
TRBV18	few	TRBJ1-1	TRBD1	TGTGCCAGCTCACCCGACAGGGGGCCCAACACTGAAGCTTTCTTT	CASSPDRGPNTEAFF
TRBV18	many	TRBJ2-2	NA	TGTGCCAGCTCACCCTCCCGGGACCACTTCACCGGGGAGCTGTTTTTT	CASSPSRDHFTGELFF
TRBV7-9	many	TRBJ2-1	TRBD2	TGTGCCAGCAGGGTGGGAGCGGGAGATTTTAATGAGCAGTTCTTC	CASRVGAGDFNEQFF
TRBV20-1	many	TRBJ1-5	TRBD1	TGCAGTGCTGGCACACCGGGACAGGGGTATCAGCCCCAGCATTTT	CSAGTPGQGYQPQHF
TRBV5-5	many	TRBJ1-1	TRBD1	TGTGCCAGCAGCTCCGTCGGGACAGAATTATCGAACACTGAAGCTTTCTTT	CASSSVGTELSNTEAFF
TRBV27	many	TRBJ2-5	NA	TGTGCCAGCAGTCTTTATTCCCAAGAGACCCAGTACTTC	CASSLYSQETQYF
TRBV10-3	many	TRBJ1-1	NA	TGTGCCATCTCGGACCCAGCCGGGAACACTGAAGCTTTCTTT	CAISDPAGNTEAFF